This T cell receptor beta chain was observed in a study of cytomegalovirus exposure and HLA in healthy donors. Notes on the study in general: The number of N-insertions in an Asian-associated ancestry cluster was reportedly below the 666-donor mean in a later analysis.

PCR was performed using 60 Vbeta and 13 Jbeta primers. Only in-frame clones appear in the TCRdb table, and some are missing; sequencing was by immunoSEQ multiplex PCR. The sample yields about 190,000 clones, around 87% seen once. In the case of this clone: What it recognizes is unknown.

Germline lookup yields CDR1 SGHNT and CDR2 YYREEE (reference sequence). Trimming shortened V by 4 bases and J by 0 bases, and 20 bases separated the two germline ends. The CDR3 spans 18 residues. The chain carries TRBV5-4 and TRBJ1-5; no reliable D call. The source of this sequence is a young woman in good health and CMV-seronegative. Sequencing was carried out using PBMCs. CDR3 residues: CASSPSPPFNVSNQPQHF. The CDR3, as DNA: TGTGCCAGCAGCCCGAGCCCCCCGTTCAATGTTAGCAATCAGCCCCAGCATTTT.